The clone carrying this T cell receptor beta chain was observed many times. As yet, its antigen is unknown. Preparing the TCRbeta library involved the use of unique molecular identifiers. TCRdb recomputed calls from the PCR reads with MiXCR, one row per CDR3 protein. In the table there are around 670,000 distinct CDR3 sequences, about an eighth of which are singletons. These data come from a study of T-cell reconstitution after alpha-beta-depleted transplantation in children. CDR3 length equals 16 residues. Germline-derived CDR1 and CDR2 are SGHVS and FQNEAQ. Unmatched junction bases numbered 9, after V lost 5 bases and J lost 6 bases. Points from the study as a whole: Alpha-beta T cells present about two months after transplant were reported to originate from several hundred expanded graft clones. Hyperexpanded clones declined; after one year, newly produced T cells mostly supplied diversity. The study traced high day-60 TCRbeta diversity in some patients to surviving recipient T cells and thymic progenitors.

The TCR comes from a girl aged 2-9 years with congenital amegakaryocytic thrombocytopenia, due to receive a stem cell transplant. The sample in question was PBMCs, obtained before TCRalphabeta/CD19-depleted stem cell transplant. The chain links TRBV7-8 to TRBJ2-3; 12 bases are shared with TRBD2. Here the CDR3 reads CASSPMPGTSGDTQYF. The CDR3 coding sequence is TGTGCCAGCAGCCCGATGCCCGGGACTAGCGGGGATACGCAGTATTTT.